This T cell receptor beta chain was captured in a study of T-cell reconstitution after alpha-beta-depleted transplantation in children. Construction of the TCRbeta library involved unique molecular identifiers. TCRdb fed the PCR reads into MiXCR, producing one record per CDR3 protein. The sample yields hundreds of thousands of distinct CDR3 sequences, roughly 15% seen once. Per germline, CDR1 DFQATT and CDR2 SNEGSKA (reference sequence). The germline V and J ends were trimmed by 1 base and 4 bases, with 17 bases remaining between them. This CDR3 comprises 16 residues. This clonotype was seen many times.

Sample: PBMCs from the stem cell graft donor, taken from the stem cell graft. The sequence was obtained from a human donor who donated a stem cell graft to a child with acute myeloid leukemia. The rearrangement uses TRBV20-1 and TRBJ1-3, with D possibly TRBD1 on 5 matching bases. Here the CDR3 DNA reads TGCAGTGCTAGAGCCATTACCGGGACTCACGGAAACACCATATATTTT. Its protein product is CSARAITGTHGNTIYF.